A single sample is the source of the 32 T cell receptor beta chains below, sequenced in a study of shared clonotypes between healthy human individuals. The data were produced by immunoSEQ multiplex PCR, yet TCRdb's version contains in-frame clones alone and is incomplete. The table shows roughly 2.5 million clones, with approximately 92% occurring only once. Specimen: naive CD4+ T cells sorted from blood. Subset denoted: CD45RA+ positively selected. The receptor source for this set is a man younger than 30 in good health.

The rearrangement links TRBV7-2 to TRBJ2-7; D is unresolved. The CDR3 runs to 12 residues. V was clipped by 9 bases and J by 3 bases, with 12 bases between them. Germline CDR1 and CDR2: SGHTA and FQGNSA. The CDR3 nucleotides are TGTGCCAGTGTCGACTTGAACTACGAGCAGTACTTC. Residues: CASVDLNYEQYF.

This clone was observed a handful of times. This same CDR3 is encoded by further DNA sequences in the sample. The chain couples TRBV30 to TRBJ1-6; 9 nucleotides match TRBD1. The germline V gene encodes CDR1 GTSNPN and CDR2 SVGIG (reference sequence). CDR3 length equals 13 residues. V gave up 4 bases and J gave up 7 bases; unmatched junction bases: 2. The CDR3 bases are TGTGCCTGGACCGGGACAGGGAATTCACCCCTCCACTTT. Amino acid sequence: CAWTGTGNSPLHF.

The chain couples TRBV7-3 to TRBJ1-2, with D perhaps matching TRBD1 (5 bases). From germline, CDR1 is SGHTA and CDR2 FQGTGA. Trimming took off 4 bases at V and 7 bases at J, with 19 bases between the two ends. The CDR3 sequence is 15 residues long. CDR3 sequence (DNA): TGTGCCAGCAGCTCAGGGAGGGGAAGTTCTTCTGGCTACACCTTC. Protein: CASSSGRGSSSGYTF.

The chain recombines TRBV28 with TRBJ2-2; TRBD2 matches at 9 bases. Trimming took 5 bases from V and 4 from J; bases not matched to a gene: 5. This CDR3 has 15 residues. In germline, CDR1 is MDHEN, CDR2 SYDVKM. CDR3 in DNA: TGTGCCAGCAGTCAGGGACTAGCACTCACCGGGGAGCTGTTTTTT. Protein product: CASSQGLALTGELFF. The full variable domain, rest sourced from reference TRBV28 and TRBJ2-2, is DVKVTQSSRYLVKRTGEKVFLECVQDMDHENMFWYRQDPGLGLRLIYFSYDVKMKEKGDIPEGYSVSREKKERFSLILESASTNQTSMYLCASSQGLALTGELFFGEGSRLTVL.

The CDR3 loop reads CASSYGGHEETQYF. CDR3 nucleotide sequence: TGTGCCAGCAGTTATGGGGGACACGAAGAGACCCAGTACTTC. The chain recombines TRBV6-6 with TRBJ2-5, with a weak D call TRBD1 (6 bases). Trimming left V 3 bases short and J 3 bases short, with 11 bases between. The CDR3 loop spans 14 amino acids. The germline gives CDR1 MNHNY, CDR2 SVGAGI (reference sequence).

CDR3 protein: CASSELGGTGEYEQYF. In nucleotides, the CDR3 is TGTGCCAGCAGTGAATTAGGGGGGACAGGGGAATACGAGCAGTACTTC. V usage is TRBV25-1 and J usage is TRBJ2-7; 10 nucleotides agree with TRBD1. Trimming removed 1 base from V and 4 bases from J; junction bases left unmatched: 7. The CDR3 is 16 amino acids. CDR1 MGHDK and CDR2 SYGVNS come from the germline V gene.

Regarding this clone: Other nucleotide sequences in the sample specify the same CDR3. The rearrangement joins TRBV5-1 to TRBJ1-4; weak D call: TRBD1 (5 bases). The CDR3 is 16 residues long. The V and J ends lost 0 bases and 0 bases respectively, with 9 bases between them. Per germline, CDR1 SGHRS and CDR2 YFSETQ. The CDR3 DNA follows: TGCGCCAGCAGCTTGGGAGGGACTGCAACTAATGAAAAACTGTTTTTT. Translated, it gives CASSLGGTATNEKLFF.

This rearrangement joins TRBV28 to TRBJ2-7, with D tentatively TRBD2 (6 bases). The CDR3 has 15 residues. Trimming cost V 7 bases and J 4 bases, with 20 bases left between them. In germline, CDR1 is MDHEN, CDR2 SYDVKM. The CDR3 DNA reads TGTGCCAGCACCCCGGGGGACTTGGGTAGGTACGAGCAGTACTTC. It specifies CASTPGDLGRYEQYF.

V and J are TRBV2 and TRBJ1-2; no definite D call. The V end was cut by 6 bases, the J end by 8 bases, with 13 bases between. The CDR3 spans 12 residues. Germline V gives CDR1 SNHLY, CDR2 FYNNEI. The CDR3 is CASRRVGLGYTF. The CDR3 DNA is TGTGCCAGCAGGAGGGTGGGGTTGGGCTACACCTTC.

This chain joins TRBV6-6 and TRBJ1-5; the match to TRBD1 covers 9 bases. With 3 bases clipped from V and 6 bases from J, the junction kept 6 bases outside the gene matches. There are 15 residues in the CDR3. Germline CDR1 and CDR2: MNHNY and SVGAGI (reference sequence). The DNA of the CDR3 is TGTGCCAGCAGTTATGAAGGACAGGGGAGTCAGCCCCAGCATTTT. As protein: CASSYEGQGSQPQHF.

Of note for this clone: In the same sample, other DNA sequences code for this CDR3. The chain has TRBV18 and TRBJ2-7, with no clear D. CDR3 length: 13 amino acids. Germline assignment: CDR1 KGHSH and CDR2 LQKENI. The germline V and J ends were trimmed by 3 bases and 0 bases, with 6 bases remaining between them. DNA of the CDR3: TGTGCCAGCTCACCGGCTAGCTCCTACGAGCAGTACTTC. This encodes CASSPASSYEQYF.

The chain employs TRBV28 and TRBJ2-6, with D possibly being TRBD2 (6 bases). CDR3 length equals 17 residues. Germline-derived CDR1 and CDR2 are MDHEN and SYDVKM. Trimming cost V 3 bases and J 0 bases, with 12 bases left between them. The CDR3 nucleotides are TGTGCCAGCAGTTTGGCGGGGTTTAGCTCTGGGGCCAACGTCCTGACTTTC. Protein product: CASSLAGFSSGANVLTF.

The chain carries TRBV5-5 and TRBJ2-1; tentative D call: TRBD2 (6 bases). Trimming pared 4 bases from V and 6 bases from J, leaving 17 bases between. The CDR3 loop spans 15 amino acids. Germline values: CDR1 SGHKS, CDR2 YYEKEE (reference sequence). For the CDR3, the DNA is TGTGCCAGCAGCCCGGAATTGACTAGAGGCAATGAGCAGTTCTTC. Protein product: CASSPELTRGNEQFF.

The genes are TRBV18 and TRBJ2-5, with D hard to call. Trimming took 2 bases from V and 1 from J, leaving 8 bases between them. The germline gives CDR1 KGHSH, CDR2 LQKENI. This CDR3 region has 14 residues. The CDR3 region is CASSPIPTQETQYF. CDR3 DNA: TGTGCCAGCTCACCAATTCCCACCCAAGAGACCCAGTACTTC.

CDR3 region: CASSQGTSGGYEQFF. The CDR3, as DNA: TGTGCCAGCAGTCAAGGGACTAGCGGGGGCTATGAGCAGTTCTTC. The chain has TRBV6-6 and TRBJ2-1; 14 bases align to TRBD2. With 5 bases clipped from V and 8 bases from J, the junction kept 5 bases outside the gene matches. Germline V gene sequence: CDR1 MNHNY, CDR2 SVGAGI (reference sequence). The CDR3 extends over 15 amino acids.

The CDR3 sequence is CASSAGGENTEAFF. CDR3 nucleotide sequence: TGTGCCAGCTCCGCGGGGGGGGAGAACACTGAAGCTTTCTTT. This sequence joins TRBV18 and TRBJ1-1; the D gene is possibly TRBD1 (5 bases). Germline lookup yields CDR1 KGHSH and CDR2 LQKENI. Trimming took off 6 bases at V and 1 base at J, with 12 bases between the two ends. The CDR3 extends over 14 amino acids. Supplemented by reference TRBV18 and TRBJ1-1, the full variable domain reads NAGVMQNPRHLVRRRGQEARLRCSPMKGHSHVYWYRQLPEEGLKFMVYLQKENIIDESGMPKERFSAEFPKEGPSILRIQQVVRGDSAAYFCASSAGGENTEAFFGQGTRLTVV.

The chain employs TRBV19 and TRBJ1-1; D gene ambiguous. Germline lookup yields CDR1 LNHDA and CDR2 SQIVND (reference sequence). The CDR3 spans 12 residues. The germline V and J ends were trimmed by 3 bases and 5 bases, with 7 bases remaining between them. The CDR3 region is CASSIDRTEAFF. In DNA form, the CDR3 reads TGTGCCAGTAGTATCGACCGGACTGAAGCTTTCTTT.

This chain uses TRBV19 with TRBJ2-1; 8 nucleotides line up with TRBD2. V gave up 2 bases and J gave up 5 bases; unmatched junction bases: 5. CDR1 and CDR2 (germline): LNHDA, SQIVND (reference sequence). The CDR3 runs to 15 residues. CDR3 bases: TGTGCCAGTAGTATATCTAGCGGGCCACACAATGAGCAGTTCTTC. This translates into CASSISSGPHNEQFF.

The CDR3 DNA sequence: TGCGCCAGCAGCCAAGAGGGGGCAGGGAACAATAATTCACCCCTCCACTTT. It codes for CASSQEGAGNNNSPLHF. This chain joins TRBV4-1 and TRBJ1-6, with D possibly matching TRBD1 (6 bases). V lost 0 bases, J lost 5 bases, and 14 bases lay in between. Per the germline V gene, CDR1 is MGHRA and CDR2 is YSYEKL. The CDR3 totals 17 residues.

CDR3 residues: CASSLSGLGQETQYF. CDR3 coding DNA: TGTGCCAGCAGTTTGTCAGGGTTAGGCCAAGAGACCCAGTACTTC. The J gene is TRBJ2-5, the V gene TRBV28; D is possibly TRBD1 (5 bases). Per germline, CDR1 MDHEN and CDR2 SYDVKM. This CDR3 is 15 amino acids long. Trimming took off 3 bases at V and 1 base at J, with 12 bases between the two ends. Full variable domain (rest looked up from reference TRBV28 and TRBJ2-5): DVKVTQSSRYLVKRTGEKVFLECVQDMDHENMFWYRQDPGLGLRLIYFSYDVKMKEKGDIPEGYSVSREKKERFSLILESASTNQTSMYLCASSLSGLGQETQYFGPGTRLLVL.

The V gene is TRBV2, the J gene TRBJ1-2, with 10 positions matching TRBD1. The length of the CDR3 is 14 residues. Unmatched junction bases numbered 4, after V lost 7 bases and J lost 2 bases. Per the germline V gene, CDR1 is SNHLY and CDR2 is FYNNEI. In DNA form, the CDR3 reads TGTGCCAGCACCGGACAGGGGGAGAACTATGGCTACACCTTC. Its protein product is CASTGQGENYGYTF.

The CDR3 reads CASSEMVYEQYF. The CDR3 region has the DNA TGCGCCAGCAGTGAAATGGTCTACGAGCAGTACTTC. This sequence joins TRBV10-1 and TRBJ2-7, with unresolved D. The V and J ends lost 3 bases and 3 bases respectively, with 6 bases between them. Germline V gives CDR1 WNHNN, CDR2 SYGVQD (reference sequence). The CDR3 sequence is 12 residues long.

The chain joins TRBV6-6 to TRBJ2-3; 7 nucleotides match TRBD1. This CDR3 is 15 amino acids long. J was trimmed by 2 bases and V by 6 bases; bases with no gene match: 8. Germline CDR1 is MNHNY and CDR2 is SVGAGI (reference sequence). CDR3 sequence (DNA): TGTGCCAGCAGGATGGGGACAGCCGACACAGATACGCAGTATTTT. This codes for CASRMGTADTDTQYF.

DNA for the CDR3: TGTGCCAGCAGCCCCCGCGGGACCCCCTTAGTCAATGAGCAGTTCTTC. Protein: CASSPRGTPLVNEQFF. The chain recombines TRBV9 with TRBJ2-1, with a weak D call TRBD2 (6 bases). Germline CDR1 reads SGDLS; CDR2 reads YYNGEE. Trimming removed 4 bases from V and 6 bases from J, with 20 bases in between. The length of the CDR3 is 16 residues.

This rearrangement joins TRBV4-3 to TRBJ2-4; D ambiguous. The V and J ends lost 0 bases and 0 bases respectively, with 6 bases between them. CDR1 and CDR2 from the germline V gene are LGHNA and YSLEER. The CDR3 is 15 residues long. CDR3 region: CASSQDSIAKNIQYF. CDR3 nucleotides: TGCGCCAGCAGCCAAGATAGTATAGCCAAAAACATTCAGTACTTC.

The chain recombines TRBV18 with TRBJ1-6, with D perhaps TRBD1 (6 bases). CDR1 is KGHSH and CDR2 is LQKENI in the germline V gene. The CDR3 length is 16 residues. V was shortened by 4 bases and J by 9 bases, with 19 bases between the two germline ends. The CDR3 loop is CASSQNRDNKISPLHF. The CDR3 DNA reads TGTGCCAGCTCACAAAACCGGGACAACAAAATTTCACCCCTCCACTTT.

The chain couples TRBV30 to TRBJ1-6; 7 positions match TRBD1. This CDR3 comprises 13 residues. With 5 bases clipped from V and 6 bases from J, the junction kept 4 bases outside the gene matches. Per the germline V gene, CDR1 is GTSNPN and CDR2 is SVGIG (reference sequence). CDR3 region: CAWVGQPNSPLHF. DNA for the CDR3: TGTGCCTGGGTGGGACAGCCTAATTCACCCCTCCACTTT.

CDR3 loop: CASSSTVRGQGKETQYF. The CDR3 DNA is TGTGCCAGCAGCTCGACGGTCCGGGGACAAGGAAAAGAGACCCAGTACTTC. This chain links TRBV27 with TRBJ2-5; tentative D call: TRBD1 (6 bases). The ends were cut back, 6 bases at V and 3 bases at J, with 23 bases in the middle. CDR3 length: 17 amino acids. Germline V lookup: CDR1 MNHEY, CDR2 SMNVEV (reference sequence).

The chain recombines TRBV5-1 with TRBJ2-2, with TRBD2 matching over 7 bases. Germline CDR1 and CDR2: SGHRS and YFSETQ. The V gene end was trimmed by 1 base and the J gene end by 1 base; junction bases not matched to a gene: 4. This CDR3 comprises 16 residues. The DNA for the CDR3 is TGCGCCAGCAGCTTGTCAGCGGGGATGAACACCGGGGAGCTGTTTTTT. Its protein product is CASSLSAGMNTGELFF.

A word on this clone: The sample holds other DNA sequences that translate to the same CDR3. The chain combines TRBV15 with TRBJ1-5; D gene uncertain. CDR3 length: 15 residues. With 0 bases removed from V and 4 bases from J, the gap between germline ends came to 10 bases. Germline CDR1 and CDR2: LNHNV and YYDKDF (reference sequence). In nucleotides, the CDR3 is TGTGCCACCAGCAGAGATCTGACGGTTAATCAGCCCCAGCATTTT. This encodes CATSRDLTVNQPQHF. Complete variable domain (other parts from reference TRBV15 and TRBJ1-5): DAMVIQNPRYQVTQFGKPVTLSCSQTLNHNVMYWYQQKSSQAPKLLFHYYDKDFNNEADTPDNFQSRRPNTSFCFLDIRSPGLGDTAMYLCATSRDLTVNQPQHFGDGTRLSIL.

This clone was detected only a few times. V gene TRBV9 combines with J gene TRBJ2-2; the match to TRBD2 covers 10 bases. The CDR3 is 17 amino acids. Germline trimming cut 0 bases from V and 6 bases from J; bases unmatched to any gene: 8. Germline V gives CDR1 SGDLS, CDR2 YYNGEE. The CDR3 sequence is CASSVAGLAGDPGELFF. The DNA of the CDR3 is TGTGCCAGCAGCGTAGCTGGCCTAGCGGGAGATCCCGGGGAGCTGTTTTTT.

This clone was detected once. The gene calls are TRBV11-3 and TRBJ2-2, with a possible D match to TRBD1 (5 bases). The CDR3 is 14 residues long. Germline assignment: CDR1 SGHNT and CDR2 YENEEA. V lost 5 bases, J lost 1 base, and 8 bases lay in between. As DNA, the CDR3 is TGTGCCAGCAGCCCTGGACAGAACACCGGGGAGCTGTTTTTT. It is translated as CASSPGQNTGELFF.